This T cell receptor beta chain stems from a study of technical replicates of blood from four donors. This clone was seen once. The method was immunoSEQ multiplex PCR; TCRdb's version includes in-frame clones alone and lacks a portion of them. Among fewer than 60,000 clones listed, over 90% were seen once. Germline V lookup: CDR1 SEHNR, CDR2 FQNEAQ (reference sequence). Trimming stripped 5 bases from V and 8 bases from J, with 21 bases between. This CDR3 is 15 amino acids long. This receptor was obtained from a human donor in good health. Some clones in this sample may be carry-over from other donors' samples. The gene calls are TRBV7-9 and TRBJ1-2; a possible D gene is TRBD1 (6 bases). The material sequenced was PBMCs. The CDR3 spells CASSDGQPDRVGYTF. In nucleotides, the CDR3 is TGTGCCAGCAGCGATGGACAGCCTGATAGAGTAGGCTACACCTTC.